This TCR beta chain appears in the sequencing data of a study of monozygotic twins with inflammatory bowel disease. The length of the CDR3 is 14 residues. Per germline, CDR1 MNHNS and CDR2 SASEGT. TCRdb reprocessed the 5' RACE reads; each CDR3 protein has one entry and no DNA is given. Seen in this sample are about 210,000 distinct CDR3 sequences; the ten most common clones hold around 1.5%. Sequencing input: blood. The TCR comes from a human donor with ulcerative colitis or Crohn's disease, or a healthy co-twin of an affected twin (not recorded which). V and J are TRBV6-1 and TRBJ2-1; TCRdb selects TRBD1, and the lack of DNA leaves this call unchecked. The CDR3 sequence: CASSVPGTGVEQFF.